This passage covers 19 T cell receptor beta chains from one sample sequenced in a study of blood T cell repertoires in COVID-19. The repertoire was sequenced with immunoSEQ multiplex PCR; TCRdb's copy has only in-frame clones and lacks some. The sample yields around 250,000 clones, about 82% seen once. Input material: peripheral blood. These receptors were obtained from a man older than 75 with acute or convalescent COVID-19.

CDR3 protein: CASSRDRVNTEAFF. In nucleotides, the CDR3 is TGTGCCAGCTCCCGGGACAGGGTTAACACTGAAGCTTTCTTT. J is TRBJ1-1 and V is TRBV28; 9 nucleotides agree with TRBD1. The CDR3 runs to 14 residues. Germline V CDR1 and CDR2: MDHEN, SYDVKM. The J segment lost 2 bases and the V segment lost 8 bases, leaving 6 bases of the junction unmatched.

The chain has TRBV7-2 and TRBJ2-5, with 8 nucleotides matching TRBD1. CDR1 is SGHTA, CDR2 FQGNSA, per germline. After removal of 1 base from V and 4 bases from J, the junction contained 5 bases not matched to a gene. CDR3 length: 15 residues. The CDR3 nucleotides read TGTGCCAGCAGCTTAGGGGCAGGGGGCAGAGAGACCCAGTACTTC. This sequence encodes CASSLGAGGRETQYF.

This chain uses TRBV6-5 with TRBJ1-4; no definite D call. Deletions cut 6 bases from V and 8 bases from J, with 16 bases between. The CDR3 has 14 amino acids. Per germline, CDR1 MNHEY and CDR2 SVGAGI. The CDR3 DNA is TGTGCCAGCAGGAAGGTGGCGGGTGAGGAAAAACTGTTTTTT. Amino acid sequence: CASRKVAGEEKLFF.

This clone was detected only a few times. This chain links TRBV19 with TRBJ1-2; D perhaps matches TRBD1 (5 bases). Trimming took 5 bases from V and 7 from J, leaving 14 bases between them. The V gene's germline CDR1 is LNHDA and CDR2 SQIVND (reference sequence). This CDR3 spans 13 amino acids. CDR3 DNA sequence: TGTGCCAGTAGTTCAGGGATAACTTCTGGCTACACCTTC. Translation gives CASSSGITSGYTF.

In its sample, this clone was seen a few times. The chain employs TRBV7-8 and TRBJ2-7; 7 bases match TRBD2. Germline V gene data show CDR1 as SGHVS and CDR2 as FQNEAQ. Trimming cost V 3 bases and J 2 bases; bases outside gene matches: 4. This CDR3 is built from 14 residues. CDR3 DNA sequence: TGTGCCAGCAGCTTCTCAGCGGGGCCCTACGAGCAGTACTTC. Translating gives CASSFSAGPYEQYF.

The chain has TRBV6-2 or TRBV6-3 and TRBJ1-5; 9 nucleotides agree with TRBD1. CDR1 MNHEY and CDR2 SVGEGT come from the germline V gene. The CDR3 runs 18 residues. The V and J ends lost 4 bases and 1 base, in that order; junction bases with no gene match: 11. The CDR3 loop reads CASSLDRGFIRSNQPQHF. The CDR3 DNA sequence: TGTGCCAGCAGTTTAGACAGGGGGTTTATTCGGAGCAATCAGCCCCAGCATTTT.

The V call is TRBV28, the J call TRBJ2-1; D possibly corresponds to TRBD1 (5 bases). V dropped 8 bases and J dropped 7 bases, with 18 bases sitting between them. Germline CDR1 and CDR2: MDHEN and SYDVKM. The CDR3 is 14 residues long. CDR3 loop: CASSPGGAINEQFF. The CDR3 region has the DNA TGTGCCAGCTCCCCCGGTGGGGCGATAAATGAGCAGTTCTTC.

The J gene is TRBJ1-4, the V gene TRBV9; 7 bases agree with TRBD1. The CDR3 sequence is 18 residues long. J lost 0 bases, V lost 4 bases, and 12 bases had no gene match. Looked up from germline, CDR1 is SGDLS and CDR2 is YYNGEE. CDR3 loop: CASSSRQGLLTTNEKLFF. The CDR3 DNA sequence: TGTGCCAGCAGCTCGCGACAGGGCCTTTTGACAACTAATGAAAAACTGTTTTTT.

The CDR3 loop is CASSGDTNEKLFF. The CDR3 nucleotides read TGTGCCAGCTCAGGGGATACTAATGAAAAACTGTTTTTT. The genes are TRBV12-3 or TRBV12-4 and TRBJ1-4; D may be TRBD1 (6 bases). The CDR3 runs 13 residues. Trimming stripped 8 bases from V and 2 bases from J, with 9 bases between.

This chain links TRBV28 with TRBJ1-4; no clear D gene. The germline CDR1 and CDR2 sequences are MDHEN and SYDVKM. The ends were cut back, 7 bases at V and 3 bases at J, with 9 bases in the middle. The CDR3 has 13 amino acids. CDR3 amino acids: CASKGEPNEKLFF. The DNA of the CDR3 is TGTGCCAGCAAAGGAGAGCCTAATGAAAAACTGTTTTTT.

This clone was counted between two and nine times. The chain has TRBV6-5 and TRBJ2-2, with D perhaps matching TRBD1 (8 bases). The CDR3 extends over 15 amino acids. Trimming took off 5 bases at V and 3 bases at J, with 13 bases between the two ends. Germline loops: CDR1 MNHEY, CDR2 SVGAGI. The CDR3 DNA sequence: TGTGCCAGCAGTCGACAGGGGAGGGACACCGGGGAGCTGTTTTTT. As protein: CASSRQGRDTGELFF.

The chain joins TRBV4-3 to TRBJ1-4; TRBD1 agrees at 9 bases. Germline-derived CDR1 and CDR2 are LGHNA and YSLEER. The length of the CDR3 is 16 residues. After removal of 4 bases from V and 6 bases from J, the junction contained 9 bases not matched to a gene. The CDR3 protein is CASSRELTGGYEKLFF. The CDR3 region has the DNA TGCGCCAGCAGCCGAGAACTGACAGGGGGGTATGAAAAACTGTTTTTT.

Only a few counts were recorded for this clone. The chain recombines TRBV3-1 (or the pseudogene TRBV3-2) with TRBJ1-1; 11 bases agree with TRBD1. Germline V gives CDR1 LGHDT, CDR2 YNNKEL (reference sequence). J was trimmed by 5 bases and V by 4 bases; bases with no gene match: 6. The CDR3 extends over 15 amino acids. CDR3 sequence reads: CASSPGQGAATEAFF. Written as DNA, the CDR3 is TGTGCCAGCAGCCCCGGACAGGGGGCGGCGACTGAAGCTTTCTTT.

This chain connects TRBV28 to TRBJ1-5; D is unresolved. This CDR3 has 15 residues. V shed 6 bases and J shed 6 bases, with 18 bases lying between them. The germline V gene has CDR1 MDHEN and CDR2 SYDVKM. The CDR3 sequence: CASSRESGLGQPQHF. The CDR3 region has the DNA TGTGCCAGCAGCCGTGAGTCGGGGTTGGGTCAGCCCCAGCATTTT.

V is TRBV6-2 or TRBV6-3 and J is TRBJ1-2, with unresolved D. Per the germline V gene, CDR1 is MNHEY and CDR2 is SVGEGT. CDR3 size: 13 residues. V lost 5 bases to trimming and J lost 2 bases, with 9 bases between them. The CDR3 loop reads CASSSDKNYGYTF. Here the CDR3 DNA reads TGTGCCAGCAGTAGTGACAAGAACTATGGCTACACCTTC.

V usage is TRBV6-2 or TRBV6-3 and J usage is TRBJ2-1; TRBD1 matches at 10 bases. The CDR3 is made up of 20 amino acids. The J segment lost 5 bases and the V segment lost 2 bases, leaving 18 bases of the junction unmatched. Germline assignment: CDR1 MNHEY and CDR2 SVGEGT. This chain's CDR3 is CASSYPGTGVLATVDNEQFF. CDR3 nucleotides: TGTGCCAGCAGTTACCCGGGGACAGGGGTTTTGGCTACGGTCGACAATGAGCAGTTCTTC.

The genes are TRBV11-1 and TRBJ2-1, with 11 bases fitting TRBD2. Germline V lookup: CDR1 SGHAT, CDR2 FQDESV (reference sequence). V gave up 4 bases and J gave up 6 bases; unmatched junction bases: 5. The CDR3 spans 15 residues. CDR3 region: CASSWTSGPTNEQFF. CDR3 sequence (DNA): TGTGCCAGCAGCTGGACTAGCGGGCCTACCAATGAGCAGTTCTTC. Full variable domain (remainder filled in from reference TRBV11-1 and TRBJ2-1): EAEVAQSPRYKITEKSQAVAFWCDPISGHATLYWYRQILGQGPELLVQFQDESVVDDSQLPKDRFSAERLKGVDSTLKIQPAELGDSAMYLCASSWTSGPTNEQFFGPGTRLTVL.

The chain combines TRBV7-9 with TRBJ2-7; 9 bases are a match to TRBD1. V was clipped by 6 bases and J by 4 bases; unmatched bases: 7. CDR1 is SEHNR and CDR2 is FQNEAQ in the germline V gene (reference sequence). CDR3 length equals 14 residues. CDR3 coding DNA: TGTGCCAGCAGTCACGACAGGGGGAGGTACGAGCAGTACTTC. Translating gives CASSHDRGRYEQYF.

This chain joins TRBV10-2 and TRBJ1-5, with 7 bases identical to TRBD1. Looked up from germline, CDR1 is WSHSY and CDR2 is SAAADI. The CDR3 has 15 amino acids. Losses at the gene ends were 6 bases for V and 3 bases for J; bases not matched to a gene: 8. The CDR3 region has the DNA TGCGCCAGCAGCGCGGGACAGAGCCCCAATCAGCCCCAGCATTTT. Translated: CASSAGQSPNQPQHF.